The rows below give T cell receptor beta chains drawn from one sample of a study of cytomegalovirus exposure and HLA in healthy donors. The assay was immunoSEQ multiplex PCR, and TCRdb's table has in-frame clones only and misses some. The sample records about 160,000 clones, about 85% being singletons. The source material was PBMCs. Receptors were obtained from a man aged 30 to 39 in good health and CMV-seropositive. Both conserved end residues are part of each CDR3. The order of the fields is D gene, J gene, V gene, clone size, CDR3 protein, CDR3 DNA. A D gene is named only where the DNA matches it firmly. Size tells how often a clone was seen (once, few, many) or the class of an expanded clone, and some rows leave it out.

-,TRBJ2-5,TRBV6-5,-,CASSYSSPMDTETQYF,TGTGCCAGCAGTTACTCGAGCCCCATGGACACGGAGACCCAGTACTTC
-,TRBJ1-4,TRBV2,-,CASSDHRSNEKLFF,TGTGCCAGCAGTGATCACAGAAGTAATGAAAAACTGTTTTTT
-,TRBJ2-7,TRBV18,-,CASSQDVRGYEQYF,TGTGCCAGCTCTCAAGACGTAAGGGGCTACGAGCAGTACTTC
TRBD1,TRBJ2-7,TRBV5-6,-,CASSLLQGATYEQYF,TGTGCCAGCAGCTTGCTACAGGGGGCCACGTACGAGCAGTACTTC
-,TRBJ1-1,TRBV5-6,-,CASSWVRTAAVNTEAFF,TGTGCCAGCAGCTGGGTCAGGACAGCGGCGGTGAACACTGAAGCTTTCTTT
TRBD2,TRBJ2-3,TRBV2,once,CASGSGGPNDTQYF,TGTGCCAGCGGAAGCGGGGGCCCCAATGATACGCAGTATTTT
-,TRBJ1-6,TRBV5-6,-,CASSLSAGLNSPLHF,TGTGCCAGCAGCTTAAGCGCAGGGCTAAATTCACCCCTCCACTTT
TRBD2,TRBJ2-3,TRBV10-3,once,CAISESPPSGTDTQYF,TGTGCCATCAGTGAGTCCCCGCCTAGCGGAACAGATACGCAGTATTTT
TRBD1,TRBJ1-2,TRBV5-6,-,CASSLSDRGWYGYTF,TGTGCCAGCAGCTTATCGGACAGGGGGTGGTATGGCTACACCTTC
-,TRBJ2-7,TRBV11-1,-,CASSLERASAYEQYF,TGTGCCAGCAGCTTAGAACGGGCTAGCGCTTACGAGCAGTACTTC
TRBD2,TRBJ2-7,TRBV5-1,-,CASSFLRRGAGSYEQYF,TGCGCCAGCAGCTTCTTACGGCGGGGGGCCGGCTCCTACGAGCAGTACTTC
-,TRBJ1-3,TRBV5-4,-,CASSLDGAAGNTIYF,TGTGCCAGCAGCTTGGATGGGGCTGCTGGAAACACCATATATTTT
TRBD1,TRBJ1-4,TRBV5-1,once,CASSRQGADEKLFF,TGCGCCAGCAGCCGCCAGGGGGCTGATGAAAAACTGTTTTTT
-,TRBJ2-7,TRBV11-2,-,CASSLDFGHPNEQYF,TGTGCCAGCAGCTTAGATTTCGGACACCCGAACGAGCAGTACTTC
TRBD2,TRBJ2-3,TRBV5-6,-,CASSSRGSGGTVTDTQYF,TGTGCCAGCAGCTCCCGGGGTAGCGGGGGTACGGTCACAGATACGCAGTATTTT
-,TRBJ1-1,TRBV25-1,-,CASSEGWETEAFF,TGTGCCAGCAGTGAGGGGTGGGAGACTGAAGCTTTCTTT
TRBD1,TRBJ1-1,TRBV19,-,CASSRGQGGQTEAFF,TGTGCCAGTAGTAGGGGACAGGGCGGTCAAACTGAAGCTTTCTTT
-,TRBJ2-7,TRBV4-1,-,CASSQDLRGSSYEQYF,TGCGCCAGCAGCCAAGATCTAAGGGGAAGCTCCTACGAGCAGTACTTC
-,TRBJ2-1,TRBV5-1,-,CASSLTDYNEQFF,TGCGCCAGCAGCTTGACAGACTACAATGAGCAGTTCTTC
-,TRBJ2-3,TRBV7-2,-,CASSPQKGVDTQYF,TGTGCCAGCAGCCCACAGAAGGGGGTGGATACGCAGTATTTT
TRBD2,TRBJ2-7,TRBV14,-,CASSQGLAPLYEQYF,TGTGCCAGCAGCCAGGGACTAGCCCCACTCTACGAGCAGTACTTC
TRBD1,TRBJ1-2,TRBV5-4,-,CASSLGGQGNYGYTF,TGTGCCAGCAGCTTGGGGGGACAGGGCAACTATGGCTACACCTTC
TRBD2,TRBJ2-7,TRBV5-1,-,CASSLELAGGGEQYF,TGCGCCAGCAGCTTGGAGCTAGCGGGGGGGGGAGAGCAGTACTTC
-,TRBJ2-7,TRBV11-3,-,CASSLNKRYEQYF,TGTGCCAGCAGCTTAAACAAGCGATACGAGCAGTACTTC
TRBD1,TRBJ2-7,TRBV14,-,CASSYGTGTYEQYF,TGTGCCAGCAGCTATGGGACAGGGACCTACGAGCAGTACTTC
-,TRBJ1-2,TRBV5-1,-,CASSFGDQGFLYGYTF,TGCGCCAGCAGCTTTGGTGATCAGGGTTTCCTTTATGGCTACACCTTC
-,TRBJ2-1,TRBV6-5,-,CASSYSLTFGQFF,TGTGCCAGCAGTTACTCGCTCACGTTCGGGCAGTTCTTC
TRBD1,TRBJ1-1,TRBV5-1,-,CASSSTPTGGTEAFF,TGCGCCAGCAGCTCGACCCCAACAGGGGGCACTGAAGCTTTCTTT
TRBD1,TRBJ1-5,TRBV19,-,CASSPRQGNQPQHF,TGTGCCAGTAGTCCCCGACAGGGTAATCAGCCCCAGCATTTT
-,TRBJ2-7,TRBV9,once,CASSVVDSSYEQYF,TGTGCCAGCAGCGTAGTTGACAGCTCCTACGAGCAGTACTTC
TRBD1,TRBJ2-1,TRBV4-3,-,CASSQDGQGPYNEQFF,TGCGCCAGCAGCCAAGACGGACAGGGGCCATACAATGAGCAGTTCTTC
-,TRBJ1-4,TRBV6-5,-,CASTRVGGVREKLFF,TGTGCCAGCACCCGCGTAGGGGGAGTACGAGAAAAACTGTTTTTT
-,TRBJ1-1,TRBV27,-,CASSSATGIEAFF,TGTGCCAGCAGTTCCGCAACAGGGATTGAAGCTTTCTTT
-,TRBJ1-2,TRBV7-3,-,CASSQTANYGYTF,TGTGCCAGCAGTCAAACGGCTAACTATGGCTACACCTTC